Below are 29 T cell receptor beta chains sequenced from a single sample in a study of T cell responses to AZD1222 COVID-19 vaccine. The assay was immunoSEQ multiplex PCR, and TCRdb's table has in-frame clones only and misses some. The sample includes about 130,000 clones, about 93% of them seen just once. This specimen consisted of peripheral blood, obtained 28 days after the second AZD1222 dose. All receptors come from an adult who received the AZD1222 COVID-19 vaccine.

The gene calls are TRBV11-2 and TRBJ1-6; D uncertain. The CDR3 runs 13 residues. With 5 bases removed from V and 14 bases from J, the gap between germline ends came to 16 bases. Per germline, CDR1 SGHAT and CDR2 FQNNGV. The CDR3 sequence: CASSPSFVRSLHF. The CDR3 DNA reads TGTGCCAGCAGCCCATCTTTTGTAAGATCCCTCCACTTT.

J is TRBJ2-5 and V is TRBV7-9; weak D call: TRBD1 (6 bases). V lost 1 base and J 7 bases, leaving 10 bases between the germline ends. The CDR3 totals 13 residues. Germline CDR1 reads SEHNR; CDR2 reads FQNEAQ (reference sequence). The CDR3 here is CASSLDREGTQYF. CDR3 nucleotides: TGTGCCAGCAGCTTAGACAGGGAAGGGACCCAGTACTTC. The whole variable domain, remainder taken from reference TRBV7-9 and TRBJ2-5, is DTGVSQNPRHKITKRGQNVTFRCDPISEHNRLYWYRQTLGQGPEFLTYFQNEAQLEKSRLLSDRFSAERPKGSFSTLEIQRTEQGDSAMYLCASSLDREGTQYFGPGTRLLVL.

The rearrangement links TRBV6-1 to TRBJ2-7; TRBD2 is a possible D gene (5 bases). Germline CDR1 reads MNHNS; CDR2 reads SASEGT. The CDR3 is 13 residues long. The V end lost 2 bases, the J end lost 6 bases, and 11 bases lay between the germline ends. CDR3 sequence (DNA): TGTGCCAGCAGTGAAAGGTATGGACTCGAGCAGTACTTC. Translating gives CASSERYGLEQYF.

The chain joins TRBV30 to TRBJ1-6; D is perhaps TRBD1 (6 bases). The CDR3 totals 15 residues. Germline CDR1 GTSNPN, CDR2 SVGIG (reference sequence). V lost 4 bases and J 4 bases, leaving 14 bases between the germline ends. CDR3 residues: CAWNQQGTYNSPLHF. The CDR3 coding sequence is TGTGCCTGGAACCAGCAGGGGACGTATAATTCACCCCTCCACTTT.

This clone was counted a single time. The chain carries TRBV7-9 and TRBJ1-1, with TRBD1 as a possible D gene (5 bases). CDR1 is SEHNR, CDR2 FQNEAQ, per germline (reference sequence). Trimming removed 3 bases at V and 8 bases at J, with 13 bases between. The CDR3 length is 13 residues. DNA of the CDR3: TGTGCCAGCAGCTTTTTAGGGGAGCTGGAAGCTTTCTTT. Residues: CASSFLGELEAFF.

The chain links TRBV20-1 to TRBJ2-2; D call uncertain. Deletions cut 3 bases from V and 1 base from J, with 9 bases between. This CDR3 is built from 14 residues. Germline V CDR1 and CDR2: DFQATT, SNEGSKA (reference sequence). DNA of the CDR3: TGCAGTGCTAGTTTGACACTGAACACCGGGGAGCTGTTTTTT. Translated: CSASLTLNTGELFF.

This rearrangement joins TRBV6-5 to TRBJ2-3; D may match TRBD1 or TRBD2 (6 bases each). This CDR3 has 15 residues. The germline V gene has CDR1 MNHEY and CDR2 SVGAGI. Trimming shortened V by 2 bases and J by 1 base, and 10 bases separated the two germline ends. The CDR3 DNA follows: TGTGCCAGCAGTTACCGGGGGCTAGGCACAGATACGCAGTATTTT. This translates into CASSYRGLGTDTQYF.

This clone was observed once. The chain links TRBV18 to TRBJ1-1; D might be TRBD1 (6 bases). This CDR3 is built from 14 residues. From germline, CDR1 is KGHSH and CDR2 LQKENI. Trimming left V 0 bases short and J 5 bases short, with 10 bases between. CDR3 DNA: TGTGCCAGCTCACCACCGGGCAGGGGAACTGAAGCTTTCTTT. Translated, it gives CASSPPGRGTEAFF.

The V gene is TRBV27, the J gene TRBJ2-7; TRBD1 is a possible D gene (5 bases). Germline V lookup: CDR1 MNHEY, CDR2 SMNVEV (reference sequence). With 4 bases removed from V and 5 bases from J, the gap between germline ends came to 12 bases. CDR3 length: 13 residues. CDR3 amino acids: CASSWGRLDEQYF. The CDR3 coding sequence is TGTGCCAGCAGTTGGGGCCGGTTGGACGAGCAGTACTTC.

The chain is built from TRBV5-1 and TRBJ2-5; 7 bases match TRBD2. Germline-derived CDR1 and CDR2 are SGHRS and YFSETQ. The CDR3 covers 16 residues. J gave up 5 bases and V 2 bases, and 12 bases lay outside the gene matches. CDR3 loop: CASSFRDYPYQETQYF. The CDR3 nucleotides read TGCGCCAGCAGCTTTCGGGACTACCCGTATCAGGAGACCCAGTACTTC.

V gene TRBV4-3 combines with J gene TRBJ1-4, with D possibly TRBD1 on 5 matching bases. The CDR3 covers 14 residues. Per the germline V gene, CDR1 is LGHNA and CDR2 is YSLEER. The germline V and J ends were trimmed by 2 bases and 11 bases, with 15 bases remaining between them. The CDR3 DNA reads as TGCGCCAGCAGCCAAAATCGGGGGGGATGGAAACTGTTTTTT. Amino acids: CASSQNRGGWKLFF.

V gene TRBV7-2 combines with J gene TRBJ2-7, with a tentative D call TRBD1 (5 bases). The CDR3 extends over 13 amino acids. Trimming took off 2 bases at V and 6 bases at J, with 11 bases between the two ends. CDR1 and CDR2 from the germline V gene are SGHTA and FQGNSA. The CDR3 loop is CASSLQGPSEQYF. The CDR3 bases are TGTGCCAGCAGCTTACAGGGCCCCTCCGAGCAGTACTTC.

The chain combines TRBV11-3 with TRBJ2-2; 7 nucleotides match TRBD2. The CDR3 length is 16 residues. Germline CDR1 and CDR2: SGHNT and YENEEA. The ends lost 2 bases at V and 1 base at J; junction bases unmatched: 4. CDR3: CASSLFGTKNTGELFF. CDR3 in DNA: TGTGCCAGCAGCTTATTCGGGACTAAGAACACCGGGGAGCTGTTTTTT.

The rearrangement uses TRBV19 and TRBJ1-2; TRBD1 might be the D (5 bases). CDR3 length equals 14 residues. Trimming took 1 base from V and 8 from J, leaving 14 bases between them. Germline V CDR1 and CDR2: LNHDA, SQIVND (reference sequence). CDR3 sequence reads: CASSIGPQVYGYTF. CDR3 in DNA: TGTGCCAGTAGTATAGGACCACAGGTCTACGGCTACACCTTC.

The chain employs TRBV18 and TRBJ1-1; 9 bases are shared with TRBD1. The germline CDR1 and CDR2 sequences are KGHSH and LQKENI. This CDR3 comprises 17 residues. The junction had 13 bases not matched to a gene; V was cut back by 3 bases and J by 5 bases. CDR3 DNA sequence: TGTGCCAGCTCACCGACAGGGGGGACGATCGGAAGGACTGAAGCTTTCTTT. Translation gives CASSPTGGTIGRTEAFF.

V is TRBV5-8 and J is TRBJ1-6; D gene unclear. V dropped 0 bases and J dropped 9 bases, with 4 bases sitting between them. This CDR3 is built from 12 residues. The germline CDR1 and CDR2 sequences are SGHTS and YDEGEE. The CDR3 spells CASSLGFSPLHF. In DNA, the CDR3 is TGTGCCAGCAGCTTGGGGTTTTCACCCCTCCACTTT. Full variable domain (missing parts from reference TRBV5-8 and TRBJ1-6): EAGVTQSPTHLIKTRGQQATLRCSPISGHTSVYWYQQALGLGLQFLLWYDEGEERNRGNFPPRFSGRQFPNYSSELNVNALELEDSALYLCASSLGFSPLHFGNGTRLTVT.

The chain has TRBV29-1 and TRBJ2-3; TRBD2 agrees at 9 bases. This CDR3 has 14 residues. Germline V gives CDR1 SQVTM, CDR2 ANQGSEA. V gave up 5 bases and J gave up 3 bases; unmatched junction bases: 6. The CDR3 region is CSVWAGGPTDTQYF. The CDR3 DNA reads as TGCAGCGTTTGGGCGGGGGGGCCTACAGATACGCAGTATTTT.

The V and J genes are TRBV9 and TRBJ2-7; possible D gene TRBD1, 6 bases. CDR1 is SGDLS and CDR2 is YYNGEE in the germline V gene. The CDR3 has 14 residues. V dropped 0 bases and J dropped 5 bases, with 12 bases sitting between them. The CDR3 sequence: CASSVVGASDEQYF. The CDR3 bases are TGTGCCAGCAGCGTAGTGGGGGCATCTGACGAGCAGTACTTC.

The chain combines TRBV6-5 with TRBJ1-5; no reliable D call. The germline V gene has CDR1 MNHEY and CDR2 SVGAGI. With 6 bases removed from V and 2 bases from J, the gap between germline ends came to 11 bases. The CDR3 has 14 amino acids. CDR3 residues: CASRFSGGNQPQHF. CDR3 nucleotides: TGTGCCAGCAGGTTCAGTGGGGGCAATCAGCCCCAGCATTTT.

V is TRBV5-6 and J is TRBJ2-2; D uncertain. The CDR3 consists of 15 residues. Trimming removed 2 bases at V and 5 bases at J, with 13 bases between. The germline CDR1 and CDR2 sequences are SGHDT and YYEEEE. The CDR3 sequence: CASSFGSEITGELFF. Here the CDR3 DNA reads TGTGCCAGCAGCTTTGGGTCAGAAATAACCGGGGAGCTGTTTTTT.

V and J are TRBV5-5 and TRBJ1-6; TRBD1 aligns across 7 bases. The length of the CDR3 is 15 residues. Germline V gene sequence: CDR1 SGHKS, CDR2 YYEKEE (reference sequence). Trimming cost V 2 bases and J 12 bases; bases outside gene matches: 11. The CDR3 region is CASSLRGQEFEPLHF. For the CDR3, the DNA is TGTGCCAGCAGCTTAAGGGGGCAGGAATTTGAACCCCTCCACTTT.

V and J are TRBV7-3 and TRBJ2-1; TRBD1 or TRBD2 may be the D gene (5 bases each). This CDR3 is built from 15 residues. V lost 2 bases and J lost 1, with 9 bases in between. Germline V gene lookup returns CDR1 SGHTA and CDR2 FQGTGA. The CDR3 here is CASSLGGRSYNEQFF. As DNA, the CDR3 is TGTGCCAGCAGCTTAGGGGGACGTTCCTACAATGAGCAGTTCTTC.

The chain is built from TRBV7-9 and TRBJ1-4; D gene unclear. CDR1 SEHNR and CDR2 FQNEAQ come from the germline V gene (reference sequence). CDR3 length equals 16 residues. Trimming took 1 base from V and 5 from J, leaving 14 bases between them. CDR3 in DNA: TGTGCCAGCAGCTTAGGGAGGGCTAATACAAATGAAAAACTGTTTTTT. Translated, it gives CASSLGRANTNEKLFF.

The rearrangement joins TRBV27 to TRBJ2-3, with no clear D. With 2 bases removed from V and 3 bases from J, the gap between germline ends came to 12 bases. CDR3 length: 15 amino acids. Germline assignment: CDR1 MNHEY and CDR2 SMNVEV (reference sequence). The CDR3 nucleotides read TGTGCCAGCAGTTTAGAAAGGGCAGAGACAGATACGCAGTATTTT. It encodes CASSLERAETDTQYF.

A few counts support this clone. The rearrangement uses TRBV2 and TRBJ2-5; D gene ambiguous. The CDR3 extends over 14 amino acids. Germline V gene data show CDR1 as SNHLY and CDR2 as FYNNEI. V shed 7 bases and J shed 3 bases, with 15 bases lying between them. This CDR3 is CASKESLLKETQYF. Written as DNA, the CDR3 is TGTGCCAGCAAAGAGTCGCTGCTAAAAGAGACCCAGTACTTC.

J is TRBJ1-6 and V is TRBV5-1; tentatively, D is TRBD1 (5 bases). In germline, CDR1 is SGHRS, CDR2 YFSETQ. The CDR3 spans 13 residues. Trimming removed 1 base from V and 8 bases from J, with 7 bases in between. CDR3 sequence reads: CASSLWGDSPLHF. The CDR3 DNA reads TGCGCCAGCAGCTTGTGGGGGGATTCACCCCTCCACTTT. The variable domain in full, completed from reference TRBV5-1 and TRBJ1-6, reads KAGVTQTPRYLIKTRGQQVTLSCSPISGHRSVSWYQQTPGQGLQFLFEYFSETQRNKGNFPGRFSGRQFSNSRSEMNVSTLELGDSALYLCASSLWGDSPLHFGNGTRLTVT.

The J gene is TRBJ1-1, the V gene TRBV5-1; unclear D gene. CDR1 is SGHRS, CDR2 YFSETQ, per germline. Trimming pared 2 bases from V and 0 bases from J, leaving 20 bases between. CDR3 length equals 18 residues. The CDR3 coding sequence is TGCGCCAGCAGCTTTCGAGGGCAGGAGGCTATCCTGAACACTGAAGCTTTCTTT. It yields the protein CASSFRGQEAILNTEAFF.

This CDR3 is CASSLGTGQGNTIYF. CDR3 DNA sequence: TGTGCCAGCAGCTTGGGGACAGGCCAAGGAAACACCATATATTTT. The rearrangement links TRBV7-2 to TRBJ1-3; TRBD1 matches at 8 bases. Germline V CDR1 and CDR2: SGHTA, FQGNSA. J was trimmed by 4 bases and V by 3 bases; bases with no gene match: 5. The CDR3 is 15 residues long.

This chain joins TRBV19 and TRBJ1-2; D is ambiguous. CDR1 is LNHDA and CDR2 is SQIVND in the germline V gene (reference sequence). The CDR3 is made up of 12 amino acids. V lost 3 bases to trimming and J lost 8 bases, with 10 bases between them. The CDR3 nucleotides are TGTGCCAGTAGTATTGCGACGTGGGGCTACACCTTC. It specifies CASSIATWGYTF.